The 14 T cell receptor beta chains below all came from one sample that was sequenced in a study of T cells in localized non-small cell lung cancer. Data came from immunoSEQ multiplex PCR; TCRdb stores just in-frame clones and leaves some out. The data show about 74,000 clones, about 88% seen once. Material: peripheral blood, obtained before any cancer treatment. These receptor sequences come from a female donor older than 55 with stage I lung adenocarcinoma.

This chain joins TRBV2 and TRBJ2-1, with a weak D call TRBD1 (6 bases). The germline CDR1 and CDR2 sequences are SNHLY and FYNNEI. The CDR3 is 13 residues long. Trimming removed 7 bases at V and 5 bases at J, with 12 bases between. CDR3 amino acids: CASKRQANNEQFF. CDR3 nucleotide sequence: TGTGCCAGCAAAAGACAGGCGAACAATGAGCAGTTCTTC.

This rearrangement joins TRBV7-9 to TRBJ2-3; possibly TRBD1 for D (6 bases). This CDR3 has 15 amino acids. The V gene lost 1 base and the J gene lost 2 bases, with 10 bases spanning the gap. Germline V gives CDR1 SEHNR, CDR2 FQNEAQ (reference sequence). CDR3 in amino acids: CASSLVRDTTDTQYF. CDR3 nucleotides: TGTGCCAGCAGCTTAGTCAGGGACACCACAGATACGCAGTATTTT.

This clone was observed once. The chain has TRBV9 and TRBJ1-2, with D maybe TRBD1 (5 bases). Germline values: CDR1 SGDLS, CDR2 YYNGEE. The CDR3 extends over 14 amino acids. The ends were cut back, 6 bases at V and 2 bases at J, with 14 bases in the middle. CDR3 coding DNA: TGTGCCAGCACCCGACAGCCGACAAACTATGGCTACACCTTC. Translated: CASTRQPTNYGYTF.

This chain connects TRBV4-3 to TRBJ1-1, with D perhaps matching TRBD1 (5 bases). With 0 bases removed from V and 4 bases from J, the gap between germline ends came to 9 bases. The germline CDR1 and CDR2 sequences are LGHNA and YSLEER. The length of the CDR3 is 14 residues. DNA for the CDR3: TGCGCCAGCAGCCAAGATCGGGGGGGCACTGAAGCTTTCTTT. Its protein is CASSQDRGGTEAFF.

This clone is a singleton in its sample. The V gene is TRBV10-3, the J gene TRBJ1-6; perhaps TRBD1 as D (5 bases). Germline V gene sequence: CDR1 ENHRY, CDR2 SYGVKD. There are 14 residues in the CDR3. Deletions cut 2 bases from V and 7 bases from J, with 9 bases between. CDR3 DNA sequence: TGTGCCATCAGTGAGGCCGGGGGAAATTCACCCCTCCACTTT. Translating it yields CAISEAGGNSPLHF.

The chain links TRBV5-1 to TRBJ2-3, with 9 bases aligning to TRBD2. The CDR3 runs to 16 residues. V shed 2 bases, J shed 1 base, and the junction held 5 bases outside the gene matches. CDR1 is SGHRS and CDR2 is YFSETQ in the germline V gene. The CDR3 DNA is TGCGCCAGCAGCTTAAAAGCGGGGGGCCGCACAGATACGCAGTATTTT. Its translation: CASSLKAGGRTDTQYF. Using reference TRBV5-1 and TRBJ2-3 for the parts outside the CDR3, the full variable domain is KAGVTQTPRYLIKTRGQQVTLSCSPISGHRSVSWYQQTPGQGLQFLFEYFSETQRNKGNFPGRFSGRQFSNSRSEMNVSTLELGDSALYLCASSLKAGGRTDTQYFGPGTRLTVL.

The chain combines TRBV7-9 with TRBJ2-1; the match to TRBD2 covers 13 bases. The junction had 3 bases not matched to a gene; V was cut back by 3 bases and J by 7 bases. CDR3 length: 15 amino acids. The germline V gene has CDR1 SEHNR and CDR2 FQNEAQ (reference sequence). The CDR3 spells CASSFGLAGVNEQFF. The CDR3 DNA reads TGTGCCAGCAGCTTCGGACTAGCGGGAGTTAATGAGCAGTTCTTC.

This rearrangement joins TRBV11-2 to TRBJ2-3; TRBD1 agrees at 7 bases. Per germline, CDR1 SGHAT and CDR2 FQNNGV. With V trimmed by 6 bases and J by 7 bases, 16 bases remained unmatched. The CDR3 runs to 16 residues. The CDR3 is CASRSLRQGVVNTQYF. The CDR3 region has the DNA TGTGCCAGCAGATCACTCCGTCAGGGGGTGGTCAATACGCAGTATTTT.

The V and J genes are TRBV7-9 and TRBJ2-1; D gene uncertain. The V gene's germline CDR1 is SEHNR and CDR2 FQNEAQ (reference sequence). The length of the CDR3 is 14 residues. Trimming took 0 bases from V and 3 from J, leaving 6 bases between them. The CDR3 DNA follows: TGTGCCAGCAGCTTAGCAAGCTTCTACAATGAGCAGTTCTTC. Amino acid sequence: CASSLASFYNEQFF.

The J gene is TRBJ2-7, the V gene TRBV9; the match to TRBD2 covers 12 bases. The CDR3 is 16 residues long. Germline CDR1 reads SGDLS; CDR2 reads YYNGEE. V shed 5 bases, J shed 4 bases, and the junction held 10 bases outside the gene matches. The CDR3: CASSLGTTSGGYEQYF. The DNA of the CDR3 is TGTGCCAGCAGTCTAGGTACCACTAGCGGGGGGTACGAGCAGTACTTC.

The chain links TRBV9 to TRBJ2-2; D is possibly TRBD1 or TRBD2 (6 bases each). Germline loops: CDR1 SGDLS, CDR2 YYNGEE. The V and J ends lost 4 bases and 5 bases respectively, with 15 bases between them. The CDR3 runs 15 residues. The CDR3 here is CASSPLTGATGELFF. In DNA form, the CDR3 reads TGTGCCAGCAGCCCTCTAACGGGGGCAACCGGGGAGCTGTTTTTT. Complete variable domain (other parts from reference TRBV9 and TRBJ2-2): DSGVTQTPKHLITATGQRVTLRCSPRSGDLSVYWYQQSLDQGLQFLIQYYNGEERAKGNILERFSAQQFPDLHSELNLSSLELGDSALYFCASSPLTGATGELFFGEGSRLTVL.

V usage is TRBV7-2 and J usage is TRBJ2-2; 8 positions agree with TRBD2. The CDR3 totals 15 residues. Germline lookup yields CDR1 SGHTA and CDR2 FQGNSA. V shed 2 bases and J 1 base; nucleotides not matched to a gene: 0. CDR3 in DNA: TGTGCCAGCAGCTTAAGCGGGGGGAACACCGGGGAGCTGTTTTTT. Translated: CASSLSGGNTGELFF. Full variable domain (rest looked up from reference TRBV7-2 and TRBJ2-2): GAGVSQSPSNKVTEKGKDVELRCDPISGHTALYWYRQSLGQGLEFLIYFQGNSAPDKSGLPSDRFSAERTGGSVSTLTIQRTQQEDSAVYLCASSLSGGNTGELFFGEGSRLTVL.

In nucleotides, the CDR3 is TGTGCCAGCAGCCCAGGATGGGACAGGGAGCAGTACTTC. This encodes CASSPGWDREQYF. This chain joins TRBV27 and TRBJ2-7, with TRBD1 matching 8 bases. The junction had 8 bases not matched to a gene; V was cut back by 6 bases and J by 7 bases. The CDR3 extends over 13 amino acids. Germline values: CDR1 MNHEY, CDR2 SMNVEV (reference sequence).

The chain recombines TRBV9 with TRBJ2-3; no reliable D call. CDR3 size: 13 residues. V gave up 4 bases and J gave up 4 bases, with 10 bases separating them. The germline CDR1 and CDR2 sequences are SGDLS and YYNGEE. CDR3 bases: TGTGCCAGCAGCCCATATACTCCAGATACGCAGTATTTT. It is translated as CASSPYTPDTQYF.